A selection of T cell receptor beta chains follows, all from one sample in a study of T cells in Graves' hyperthyroidism and ophthalmopathy. TCRdb reprocessed the multiplex PCR reads via MiXCR and lists one record per CDR3 protein. The data contain some 700,000 distinct CDR3 sequences, around a sixth of them singletons. The specimen was blood. These receptors all come from a man aged 45-65 years with Graves' hyperthyroidism. Both conserved end residues are part of each CDR3. The order of the fields is J gene, D gene, clone size, V gene, CDR3 protein, CDR3 DNA. The D gene is left open where the match is weak. Some rows have no size entry. The others give once, few or many, or a class for an expanded clone.

TRBJ2-2 | NA | many | TRBV19 | CASSIDRSGELFF | TGTGCCAGTAGTATAGACAGATCCGGGGAGCTGTTTTTT
TRBJ2-7 | TRBD1 | NA | TRBV20-1 | CSAQTGGVYEQYF | TGCAGTGCACAGACAGGGGGAGTCTACGAGCAGTACTTC
TRBJ1-2 | NA | NA | TRBV19 | CASSPRQNYGYTF | TGTGCCAGTAGTCCGAGACAGAACTATGGCTACACCTTC
TRBJ1-6 | NA | many | TRBV2 | CASRTMELNSPLHF | TGTGCCAGCAGGACCATGGAACTAAATTCACCCCTCCACTTT
TRBJ2-7 | NA | NA | TRBV6-1 | CASSLIGGTRPYEQYF | TGTGCCAGCAGTCTAATAGGGGGAACGAGGCCCTACGAGCAGTACTTC
TRBJ2-3 | NA | many | TRBV29-1 | CSVGRSDYTDTQYF | TGCAGCGTTGGACGTAGCGACTACACAGATACGCAGTATTTT
TRBJ2-5 | TRBD2 | NA | TRBV18 | CASSWTGLASETQYF | TGTGCCAGCTCTTGGACCGGACTAGCGTCAGAGACCCAGTACTTC
TRBJ2-3 | TRBD2 | NA | TRBV10-3 | CAISVLAGGTDTQYF | TGTGCCATCAGTGTTTTAGCGGGGGGGACAGATACGCAGTATTTT
TRBJ1-1 | NA | few | TRBV3-1 | CASSQMFREKNTEAFF | TGTGCCAGCAGCCAAATGTTCCGAGAAAAGAACACTGAAGCTTTCTTT
TRBJ2-7 | NA | many | TRBV28 | CASSPDRALSYEQYF | TGTGCCAGCAGTCCCGACCGAGCCCTCTCCTACGAGCAGTACTTC
TRBJ1-5 | TRBD1 | NA | TRBV4-1 | CASSQLTGDQPQHF | TGCGCCAGCAGCCAGCTTACAGGGGACCAGCCCCAGCATTTT
TRBJ2-1 | NA | NA | TRBV20-1 | CSARARPVGSSYNEQFF | TGCAGTGCTAGAGCCCGCCCTGTTGGTAGCTCCTACAATGAGCAGTTCTTC
TRBJ2-2 | TRBD2 | few | TRBV5-1 | CASSLSSGRAPDTGELFF | TGCGCCAGCAGCTTGAGTAGCGGGAGGGCCCCGGACACCGGGGAGCTGTTTTTT
TRBJ2-7 | TRBD2 | many | TRBV6-1 | CASSEASGRIYEQYF | TGTGCCAGCAGTGAAGCTAGCGGGAGGATCTACGAGCAGTACTTC
TRBJ1-1 | NA | few | TRBV20-1 | CSASKGRDTEAFF | TGCAGTGCTAGCAAGGGGAGGGACACTGAAGCTTTCTTT
TRBJ2-5 | TRBD1 | few | TRBV6-1 | CASSGSHRGVQTQYF | TGTGCCAGCAGTGGCTCCCACAGGGGAGTCCAGACCCAGTACTTC
TRBJ2-3 | TRBD2 | many | TRBV24-1 | CATSDSGGLAGGPDTQYF | TGTGCCACCAGTGATTCGGGGGGACTAGCTGGAGGGCCAGATACGCAGTATTTT
TRBJ2-2 | TRBD1 | few | TRBV28 | CASSPDRGEVTGELFF | TGTGCCAGCAGCCCCGACAGGGGGGAGGTCACCGGGGAGCTGTTTTTT
TRBJ1-2 | TRBD1 | few | TRBV20-1 | CSAPDRGLGYTF | TGCAGTGCTCCGGACAGGGGGCTTGGCTACACCTTC
TRBJ2-5 | NA | NA | TRBV6-1 | CASSSWGPEETQYF | TGTGCCAGCAGCTCTTGGGGGCCAGAGGAGACCCAGTACTTC
TRBJ1-5 | TRBD1 | NA | TRBV7-2 | CASSENSQGAWQPQHF | TGTGCCAGCAGCGAAAATTCTCAGGGGGCATGGCAGCCCCAGCATTTT
TRBJ2-1 | NA | few | TRBV14 | CASSQKGVSGLLGGEQFF | TGTGCCAGCAGCCAGAAAGGCGTTAGCGGCCTTTTGGGGGGTGAGCAGTTCTTC
TRBJ2-1 | NA | few | TRBV6-2/TRBV6-3 | CASSSGLWRAINEQFF | TGTGCCAGCAGTTCGGGACTCTGGAGGGCCATCAATGAGCAGTTCTTC
TRBJ2-2 | NA | many | TRBV28 | CASSLQANTGELFF | TGTGCCAGCAGTTTACAAGCGAACACCGGGGAGCTGTTTTTT
TRBJ2-1 | TRBD2 | few | TRBV9 | CASSGTSGRAVTQFF | TGTGCCAGCAGCGGAACTAGCGGGAGGGCCGTGACGCAGTTCTTC
TRBJ2-7 | NA | many | TRBV10-3 | CAAGRDYEQYF | TGTGCCGCGGGTCGAGACTACGAGCAGTACTTC
TRBJ1-5 | NA | many | TRBV2 | CASSDEFGSNQPQHF | TGTGCCAGCAGTGATGAGTTCGGTAGCAATCAGCCCCAGCATTTT
TRBJ2-7 | NA | many | TRBV30 | CAWSVGAPGGEQYF | TGTGCCTGGAGTGTTGGGGCCCCCGGGGGAGAGCAGTACTTC
TRBJ2-2 | NA | NA | TRBV5-1 | CATKPLQDSYTGELFF | TGCGCCACCAAACCCTTACAGGACTCCTACACCGGGGAGCTGTTTTTT
TRBJ1-2 | NA | few | TRBV25-1 | CASSALRGGDGYTF | TGTGCCAGCAGTGCCCTTCGGGGAGGGGATGGCTACACCTTC
TRBJ1-5 | NA | few | TRBV6-1 | CASTGDLGSNQPQHF | TGTGCCAGCACCGGAGACCTGGGGAGCAATCAGCCCCAGCATTTT
TRBJ2-7 | NA | many | TRBV14 | CASSQAPAATYEQYF | TGTGCCAGCAGCCAAGCCCCGGCGGCTACCTACGAGCAGTACTTC
TRBJ2-1 | TRBD1 | many | TRBV2 | CASSVQQGAYNEQFF | TGTGCCAGCAGTGTACAACAGGGGGCTTACAATGAGCAGTTCTTC
TRBJ1-6 | NA | NA | TRBV14 | CASSLAIDSPLHF | TGTGCCAGCAGCCTCGCCATTGATTCACCCCTCCACTTT
TRBJ2-7 | NA | NA | TRBV4-1 | CASSQAGNIYEQYF | TGCGCCAGCAGCCAAGCAGGGAATATCTACGAGCAGTACTTC
TRBJ2-5 | NA | many | TRBV7-9 | CASSLDGTQYF | TGTGCCAGCAGCTTGGACGGGACCCAGTACTTC
TRBJ2-5 | NA | many | TRBV6-1 | CASSSPWGREVQETQYF | TGTGCCAGCAGTTCACCATGGGGACGCGAGGTCCAAGAGACCCAGTACTTC
TRBJ2-4 | TRBD2 | many | TRBV13 | CASSLGARRETENIQYF | TGTGCCAGCAGCTTAGGGGCACGGCGGGAGACTGAAAACATTCAGTACTTC
TRBJ1-5 | NA | many | TRBV6-1 | CASSELGARHQPQHF | TGTGCCAGCAGTGAATTGGGGGCTCGACATCAGCCCCAGCATTTT
TRBJ2-2 | TRBD2 | many | TRBV6-5 | CASSYSTSGRGSGELFF | TGTGCCAGCAGTTACTCGACTAGCGGGAGGGGGAGCGGGGAGCTGTTTTTT
TRBJ2-7 | NA | many | TRBV6-1 | CASSLLPGALSYEQYF | TGTGCCAGCAGTCTCTTGCCGGGGGCTCTCTCCTACGAGCAGTACTTC
TRBJ2-7 | TRBD1 | few | TRBV19 | CASSPPGTGDSYEQYF | TGTGCCAGTAGTCCTCCCGGGACAGGGGACTCCTACGAGCAGTACTTC
TRBJ2-1 | TRBD2 | NA | TRBV3-1 | CASSQDTSRTGGAYNEQFF | TGTGCCAGCAGCCAAGATACCTCTCGTACGGGAGGGGCCTACAATGAGCAGTTCTTC
TRBJ1-5 | NA | NA | TRBV6-4 | CASSLNRGGDQPQHF | TGTGCCAGCAGTCTTAATAGGGGAGGGGATCAGCCCCAGCATTTT
TRBJ2-3 | TRBD2 | few | TRBV20-1 | CSAHKLAELTDTQYF | TGCAGTGCTCATAAACTAGCGGAACTCACAGATACGCAGTATTTT
TRBJ2-3 | NA | few | TRBV18 | CASSPPVGSASTDTQYF | TGTGCCAGCTCACCACCGGTGGGCAGTGCTAGCACAGATACGCAGTATTTT
TRBJ2-7 | NA | few | TRBV3-1 | CASSQVGQSSYEQYF | TGTGCCAGCAGCCAAGTAGGACAAAGCTCCTACGAGCAGTACTTC
TRBJ1-1 | NA | many | TRBV20-1 | CSARTGEYGGTEAFF | TGCAGTGCTAGAACGGGAGAATACGGGGGCACTGAAGCTTTCTTT
TRBJ2-7 | NA | NA | TRBV29-1 | CSVDGASPYEHYF | TGCAGCGTTGATGGGGCGTCACCCTACGAGCACTACTTC
TRBJ2-3 | TRBD2 | few | TRBV5-5 | CASSPMTSGVVYTQYF | TGTGCCAGCAGCCCCATGACTAGCGGGGTCGTTTATACGCAGTATTTT